These 25 T cell receptor beta chains share one sample of origin, sequenced in a study of T cells in Graves' hyperthyroidism and ophthalmopathy. Amplified regions were TCR beta CDR3 sequences from RNA transcripts. The HTBI primer set served for first-round RT-PCR of the TCR CDR3. TCRdb itself ran the multiplex PCR reads through MiXCR, one entry per CDR3 protein. The repertoire holds some 700,000 distinct CDR3 sequences, approximately 15% seen once, with 15% to 19% in the top ten. The sequencing input was blood. These receptors were obtained from a man aged 50-59 years with Graves' hyperthyroidism.

This rearrangement joins TRBV24-1 to TRBJ2-5, with D maybe TRBD1 (5 bases). Germline V gene sequence: CDR1 KGHDR, CDR2 SFDVKD. This CDR3 region has 17 residues. Trimming removed 7 bases from V and 2 bases from J, with 22 bases in between. This CDR3 reads CATSPRPRTLTQETQYF. CDR3 nucleotides: TGTGCCACCAGCCCACGGCCCCGGACACTTACGCAAGAGACCCAGTACTTC.

At least ten counts were recorded for this clonotype. The CDR3 loop is CASSQTSGGSYNEQFF. CDR3 DNA sequence: TGTGCCAGCAGTCAAACTAGTGGCGGCTCCTACAATGAGCAGTTCTTC. The rearrangement joins TRBV2 to TRBJ2-1; D is possibly TRBD2 (5 bases). The CDR3 is 16 amino acids. The V end lost 5 bases, the J end lost 0 bases, and 14 bases lay between the germline ends. Germline V CDR1 and CDR2: SNHLY, FYNNEI.

This clonotype was recorded at least ten times. CDR3 sequence reads: CSVDGGRAGDEQFF. The CDR3 region has the DNA TGCAGCGTTGACGGCGGGAGGGCCGGCGATGAGCAGTTCTTC. V is TRBV29-1 and J is TRBJ2-1; 9 nucleotides agree with TRBD2. Trimming removed 3 bases from V and 8 bases from J; junction bases left unmatched: 8. Germline values: CDR1 SQVTM, CDR2 ANQGSEA. The CDR3 runs 14 residues.

Turning to this clonotype: Here the CDR3 omits its conserved ending phenylalanine or tryptophan, so a read error is the likely source. The chain employs TRBV24-1 and TRBJ2-3, with TRBD2 identical over 8 bases. This CDR3 has 17 residues. The trim removed 5 bases at V and 0 bases at J, leaving 9 bases unmatched. Germline lookup yields CDR1 KGHDR and CDR2 SFDVKD. The chain's CDR3 is CATSAPSGSGSTDTQYL. The CDR3 nucleotides are TGTGCCACCAGTGCTCCAAGCGGGAGTGGTAGCACAGATACGCAGTATTTA.

This clonotype was counted only a few times. As DNA, the CDR3 is TGCGCCAGCAGCCCCAGGGGTGGCGGGAGGTACGAGACCCAGTACTTC. As protein: CASSPRGGGRYETQYF. This chain connects TRBV10-2 to TRBJ2-5; 8 bases are shared with TRBD2. With V trimmed by 6 bases and J by 5 bases, 14 bases remained unmatched. Germline assignment: CDR1 WSHSY and CDR2 SAAADI. The CDR3 sequence is 16 residues long.

This clonotype was recorded at least ten times. V gene TRBV10-3 combines with J gene TRBJ1-2; tentative D call: TRBD1 (5 bases). Trimming removed 0 bases from V and 4 bases from J, with 12 bases in between. CDR3 size: 15 residues. Germline lookup yields CDR1 ENHRY and CDR2 SYGVKD. The CDR3 reads CAISESSGGSYGYTF. The CDR3 nucleotides are TGTGCCATCAGTGAGTCGAGTGGGGGGAGCTATGGCTACACCTTC.

This rearrangement joins TRBV11-2 to TRBJ2-5; 14 bases line up with TRBD2. This CDR3 has 17 amino acids. Germline V gives CDR1 SGHAT, CDR2 FQNNGV. The ends lost 8 bases at V and 2 bases at J; junction bases unmatched: 10. Here the CDR3 DNA reads TGTGCCAGCTCACCAGGGACTAGCGGGAGTGGACAAGAGACCCAGTACTTC. The encoded protein is CASSPGTSGSGQETQYF.

A few counts support this clonotype. In DNA form, the CDR3 reads TGTGCCTGGGGAAGGCGAGTGGAGGCTTTCTTT. Its protein is CAWGRRVEAFF. The gene calls are TRBV30 and TRBJ1-1, with D unresolved. V lost 5 bases and J 11 bases, leaving 15 bases between the germline ends. Germline V gene lookup returns CDR1 GTSNPN and CDR2 SVGIG (reference sequence). The CDR3 totals 11 residues.

This clonotype was found many times. The chain carries TRBV2 and TRBJ1-1; D gene unclear. V was cut by 7 bases and J by 0 bases, with 9 bases left in between. From germline, CDR1 is SNHLY and CDR2 FYNNEI. The CDR3 totals 13 residues. For the CDR3, the DNA is TGTGCCAGCAACAGAGTGATGAACACTGAAGCTTTCTTT. This codes for CASNRVMNTEAFF.

This sequence joins TRBV20-1 and TRBJ2-3, with no clear D. Germline lookup yields CDR1 DFQATT and CDR2 SNEGSKA (reference sequence). V lost 3 bases and J lost 1, with 11 bases in between. The CDR3 covers 14 residues. The CDR3 sequence: CSASPGLRTDTQYF. Here the CDR3 DNA reads TGCAGTGCTAGCCCCGGGCTCCGCACAGATACGCAGTATTTT.

This clonotype has a handful of counts. The rearrangement links TRBV18 to TRBJ2-1; 9 bases match TRBD2. This CDR3 region has 15 residues. V was pared by 3 bases and J by 3 bases, with 3 bases of the junction left unmatched. CDR1 is KGHSH, CDR2 LQKENI, per germline. The CDR3 sequence is CASSPRTSDYNEQFF. Here the CDR3 DNA reads TGTGCCAGCTCACCCCGGACTAGCGACTACAATGAGCAGTTCTTC.

This clonotype was seen only a few times. The chain has TRBV12-3 or TRBV12-4 and TRBJ1-1, with unresolved D. This CDR3 has 13 amino acids. The ends were cut back, 5 bases at V and 5 bases at J, with 12 bases in the middle. Here the CDR3 DNA reads TGTGCCAGCAGTCACCGACTCGGGACTGAAGCTTTCTTT. It encodes CASSHRLGTEAFF.

This clonotype has at least ten counts. The V call is TRBV10-3, the J call TRBJ1-5; TRBD1 matches 7 bases. With V trimmed by 6 bases and J by 0 bases, 5 bases remained unmatched. The CDR3 runs 15 residues. Germline V gene data show CDR1 as ENHRY and CDR2 as SYGVKD. The CDR3, as DNA: TGTGCCATCAGAGCCGGGACAGATAGCAATCAGCCCCAGCATTTT. This encodes CAIRAGTDSNQPQHF.

In the case of this clonotype: An end of the junction does not agree with germline; a read error may underlie this. The chain employs TRBV28 and TRBJ2-7; a weak D match, TRBD1 (6 bases). Germline V lookup: CDR1 MDHEN, CDR2 SYDVKM. This CDR3 spans 13 amino acids. This chain's CDR3 is CASTVDSTYGQYF. In DNA, the CDR3 is TGTGCCAGCACTGTGGACAGCACCTACGGGCAGTACTTC.

This clonotype was seen a few times. This chain connects TRBV28 to TRBJ1-5; 8 nucleotides line up with TRBD1. V was clipped by 4 bases and J by 0 bases; unmatched bases: 8. The CDR3 extends over 17 amino acids. Germline CDR1 and CDR2: MDHEN and SYDVKM. The CDR3 DNA sequence: TGTGCCAGCAGTTCTCCCAGGGGGCTGGGTAGCAATCAGCCCCAGCATTTT. It yields the protein CASSSPRGLGSNQPQHF. Combining the CDR3 with reference TRBV28 and TRBJ1-5 gives the whole variable domain DVKVTQSSRYLVKRTGEKVFLECVQDMDHENMFWYRQDPGLGLRLIYFSYDVKMKEKGDIPEGYSVSREKKERFSLILESASTNQTSMYLCASSSPRGLGSNQPQHFGDGTRLSIL.

This clonotype was detected many times. The chain carries TRBV28 and TRBJ2-1; 11 bases fit TRBD2. The CDR3 totals 18 residues. V was pared by 5 bases and J by 3 bases, with 12 bases of the junction left unmatched. Germline V gene sequence: CDR1 MDHEN, CDR2 SYDVKM. The CDR3 DNA sequence: TGTGCCAGCAGTCTACTAGCGGGAGAGGAGAGGGGCTACAATGAGCAGTTCTTC. Amino acids: CASSLLAGEERGYNEQFF.

This clonotype was recorded a few times. The CDR3 spells CAIRAGGESGANVLTF. For the CDR3, the DNA is TGTGCCATCAGGGCGGGAGGGGAAAGTGGGGCCAACGTCCTGACTTTC. This chain uses TRBV10-3 with TRBJ2-6, with 9 nucleotides matching TRBD2. J gave up 3 bases and V 6 bases, and 6 bases lay outside the gene matches. Germline V gene sequence: CDR1 ENHRY, CDR2 SYGVKD. This CDR3 contains 16 residues.

There are many counts of this clonotype. The CDR3, as DNA: TGTGCCACCAGTGATTTAGTGGGGCAAAGGGTTGAGCAGTTCTTC. Translation: CATSDLVGQRVEQFF. The chain couples TRBV24-1 to TRBJ2-1; D may be TRBD1 (5 bases). The CDR3 sequence is 15 residues long. Germline V lookup: CDR1 KGHDR, CDR2 SFDVKD. V lost 1 base, J lost 9 bases, and 15 bases lay in between.

Many counts were recorded for this clonotype. The chain joins TRBV25-1 to TRBJ2-1; D perhaps matches TRBD1 (6 bases). Trimming left V 2 bases short and J 1 base short, with 9 bases between. The germline gives CDR1 MGHDK, CDR2 SYGVNS. This CDR3 is built from 15 residues. CDR3 nucleotides: TGTGCCAGCAGTGAAGGGGGCGGGTCCTACAATGAGCAGTTCTTC. Translating it yields CASSEGGGSYNEQFF.

CDR3 residues: CASYSGDMNTEAFF. The CDR3 DNA reads TGTGCCAGCTATTCGGGGGATATGAACACTGAAGCTTTCTTT. The chain combines TRBV12-3 or TRBV12-4 with TRBJ1-1; perhaps TRBD1 as D (5 bases). There are 14 residues in the CDR3. The V end was cut by 8 bases, the J end by 0 bases, with 13 bases between.

This clonotype was seen only a few times. The germline gene is not matched at one end of the junction; a read error may be the cause. The V call is TRBV2, the J call TRBJ2-5; 11 nucleotides align to TRBD2. This CDR3 is built from 14 residues. CDR1 and CDR2 (germline): SNHLY, FYNNEI. The CDR3 sequence is CASSDLAGGETRYF. Written as DNA, the CDR3 is TGTGCCAGCAGTGACTTAGCGGGGGGGGAGACCCGGTACTTC.

This clonotype was counted between two and nine times. The chain joins TRBV7-2 to TRBJ2-3, with 7 nucleotides matching TRBD1. The CDR3 has 15 residues. CDR1 SGHTA and CDR2 FQGNSA come from the germline V gene. V lost 3 bases to trimming and J lost 2 bases; unmatched junction nucleotides: 5. CDR3 DNA sequence: TGTGCCAGCAGCTTTCTCGACAGGGACACAGATACGCAGTATTTT. This gives the protein CASSFLDRDTDTQYF. Drawing the rest from reference TRBV7-2 and TRBJ2-3, the complete variable domain is GAGVSQSPSNKVTEKGKDVELRCDPISGHTALYWYRQSLGQGLEFLIYFQGNSAPDKSGLPSDRFSAERTGGSVSTLTIQRTQQEDSAVYLCASSFLDRDTDTQYFGPGTRLTVL.

In regard to this clonotype: A much larger clone lies one base from this, so it may be a read error. The CDR3 end shows no conserved phenylalanine or tryptophan, and so a read error is likely. V and J are TRBV27 and TRBJ1-1; D is uncertain. Germline V gives CDR1 MNHEY, CDR2 SMNVEV (reference sequence). The V end was cut by 6 bases, the J end by 7 bases, with 18 bases between. The CDR3 loop spans 14 amino acids. The CDR3 DNA sequence: TGTGCCAGCAGCTCTCTACTCACGGGGATTGAAGCTTTCTCT. Translation: CASSSLLTGIEAFS.

At least ten counts were recorded for this clonotype. V is TRBV12-5 and J is TRBJ2-3; 9 bases are shared with TRBD2. Per the germline V gene, CDR1 is LGHNT and CDR2 is FRNRAP. The length of the CDR3 is 14 residues. Germline trimming cut 7 bases from V and 9 bases from J; bases unmatched to any gene: 11. The DNA for the CDR3 is TGTGCTAGTGCCACCGCAGCGGGGGGACACACGCAGTATTTT. Translated: CASATAAGGHTQYF.

This chain connects TRBV7-2 to TRBJ1-3; possible D gene TRBD1, 5 bases. Looked up from germline, CDR1 is SGHTA and CDR2 is FQGNSA. V lost 0 bases to trimming and J lost 4 bases, with 22 bases between them. The CDR3 is 19 amino acids. CDR3 amino acids: CASSLALTARGIGGNTIYF. CDR3 sequence (DNA): TGTGCCAGCAGCTTAGCTCTTACGGCGCGGGGGATAGGCGGAAACACCATATATTTT.